This T cell receptor (beta chain) is drawn from a study of blood T cell repertoires in COVID-19. About the study: Italy, Spain and the United States were the sources of the convalescent and acute COVID-19 samples. T cells, B-cell-depleted T cells, or PBMCs provided the cDNA or gDNA that served as material.

Trimming shortened V by 5 bases and J by 5 bases, and 12 bases separated the two germline ends. The CDR3 is 13 amino acids. In the original processing: Reference gene primers were amplified, and this amplification served to estimate nucleated cell counts. The method was immunoSEQ multiplex PCR; TCRdb's version includes in-frame clones alone and lacks a portion of them. V, J and clone size are taken as reported in that table, and D and trimming were inferred from the DNA itself. The sample lists some 16,000 clones; 70% to 90% were seen once. This clone has just one count. V is TRBV12-3 or TRBV12-4 and J is TRBJ2-5; weak D call: TRBD2 (5 bases). The sequenced sample consisted of peripheral blood. This TCR derives from a human donor in a cohort sampled during active COVID-19. The CDR3 coding sequence is TGTGCCAGCAGTCTGACTAATCGTGAGACCCAGTACTTC. Encoded protein: CASSLTNRETQYF.